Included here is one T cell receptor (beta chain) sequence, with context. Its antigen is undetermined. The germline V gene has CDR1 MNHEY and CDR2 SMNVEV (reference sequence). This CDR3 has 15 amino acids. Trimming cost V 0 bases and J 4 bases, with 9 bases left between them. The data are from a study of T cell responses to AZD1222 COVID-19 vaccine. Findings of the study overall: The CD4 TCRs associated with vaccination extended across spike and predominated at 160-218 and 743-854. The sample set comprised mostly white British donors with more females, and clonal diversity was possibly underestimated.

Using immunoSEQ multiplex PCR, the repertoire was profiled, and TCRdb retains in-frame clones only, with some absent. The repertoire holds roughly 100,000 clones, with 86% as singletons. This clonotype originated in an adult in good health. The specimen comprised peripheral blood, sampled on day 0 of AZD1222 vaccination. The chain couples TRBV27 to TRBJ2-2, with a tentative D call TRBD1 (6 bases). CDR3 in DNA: TGTGCCAGCAGTTTATCTGCCAGGGGCACCGGGGAGCTGTTTTTT. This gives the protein CASSLSARGTGELFF.